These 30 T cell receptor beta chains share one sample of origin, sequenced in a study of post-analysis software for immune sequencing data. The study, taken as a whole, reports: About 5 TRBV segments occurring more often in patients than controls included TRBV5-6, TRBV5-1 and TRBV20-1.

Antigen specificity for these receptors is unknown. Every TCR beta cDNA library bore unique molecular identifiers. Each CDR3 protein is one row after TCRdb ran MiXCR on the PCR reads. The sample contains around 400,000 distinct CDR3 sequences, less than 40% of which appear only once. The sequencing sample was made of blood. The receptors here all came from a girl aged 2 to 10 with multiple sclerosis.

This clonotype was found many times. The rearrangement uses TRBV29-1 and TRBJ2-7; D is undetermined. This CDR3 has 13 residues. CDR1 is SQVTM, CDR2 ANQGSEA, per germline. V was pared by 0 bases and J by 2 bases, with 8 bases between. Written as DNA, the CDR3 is TGCAGCGTTGAAGAACTTACGACCTACGAGCAGTACTTC. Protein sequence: CSVEELTTYEQYF.

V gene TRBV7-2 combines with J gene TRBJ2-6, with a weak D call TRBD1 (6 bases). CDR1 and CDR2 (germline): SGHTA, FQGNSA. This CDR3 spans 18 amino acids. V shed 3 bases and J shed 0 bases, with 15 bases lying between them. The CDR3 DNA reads TGTGCCAGCAGCTTGGTTGGGGGCGTCAGCTCTGGGGCCAACGTCCTGACTTTC. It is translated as CASSLVGGVSSGANVLTF.

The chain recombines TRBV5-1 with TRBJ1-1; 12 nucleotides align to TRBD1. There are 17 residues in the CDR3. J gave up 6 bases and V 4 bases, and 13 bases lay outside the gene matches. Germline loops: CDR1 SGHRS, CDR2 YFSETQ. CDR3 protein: CASSVLSGQGAFAEAFF. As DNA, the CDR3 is TGCGCCAGCAGCGTACTCTCGGGACAGGGGGCTTTCGCTGAAGCTTTCTTT.

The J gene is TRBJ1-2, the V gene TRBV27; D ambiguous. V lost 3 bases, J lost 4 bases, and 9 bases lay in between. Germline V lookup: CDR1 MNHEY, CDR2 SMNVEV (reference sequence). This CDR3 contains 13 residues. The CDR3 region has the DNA TGTGCCAGCAGTTTTGCGGCAGCCTATGGCTACACCTTC. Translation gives CASSFAAAYGYTF.

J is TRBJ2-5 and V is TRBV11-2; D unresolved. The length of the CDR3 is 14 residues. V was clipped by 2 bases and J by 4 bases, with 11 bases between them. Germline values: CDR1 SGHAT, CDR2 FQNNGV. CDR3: CASSLRASGETQYF. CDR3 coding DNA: TGTGCCAGCAGCTTAAGAGCTAGTGGAGAGACCCAGTACTTC.

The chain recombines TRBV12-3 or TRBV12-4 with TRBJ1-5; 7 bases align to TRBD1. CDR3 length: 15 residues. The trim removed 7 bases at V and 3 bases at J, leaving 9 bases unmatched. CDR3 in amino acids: CASKGASGINQPQHF. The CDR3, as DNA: TGTGCCAGCAAGGGGGCTAGCGGTATCAATCAGCCCCAGCATTTT.

The CDR3: CSVKKNTEAFF. CDR3 bases: TGCAGCGTCAAAAAGAACACTGAAGCTTTCTTT. V usage is TRBV29-1 and J usage is TRBJ1-1, with no clear D. CDR1 SQVTM and CDR2 ANQGSEA come from the germline V gene. Trimming took off 6 bases at V and 1 base at J, with 6 bases between the two ends. This CDR3 region has 11 residues.

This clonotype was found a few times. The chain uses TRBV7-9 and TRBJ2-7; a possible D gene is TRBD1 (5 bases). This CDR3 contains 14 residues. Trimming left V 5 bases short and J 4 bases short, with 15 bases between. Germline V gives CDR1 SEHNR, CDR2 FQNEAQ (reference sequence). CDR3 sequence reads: CASSLTLTEYEQYF. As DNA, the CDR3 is TGTGCCAGCAGCCTGACCCTGACAGAGTACGAGCAGTACTTC.

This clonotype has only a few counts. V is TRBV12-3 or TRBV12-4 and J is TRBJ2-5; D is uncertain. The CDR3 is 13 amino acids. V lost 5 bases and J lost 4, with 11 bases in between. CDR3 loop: CASSPRLGETQYF. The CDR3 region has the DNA TGTGCCAGCAGTCCCAGATTAGGAGAGACCCAGTACTTC.

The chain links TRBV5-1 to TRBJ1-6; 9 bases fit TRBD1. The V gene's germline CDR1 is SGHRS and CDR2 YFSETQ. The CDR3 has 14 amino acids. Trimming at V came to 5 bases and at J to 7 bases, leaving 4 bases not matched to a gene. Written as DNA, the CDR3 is TGCGCCAGCAGGAGGGGACAGGGAAATTCACCCCTCCACTTT. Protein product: CASRRGQGNSPLHF.

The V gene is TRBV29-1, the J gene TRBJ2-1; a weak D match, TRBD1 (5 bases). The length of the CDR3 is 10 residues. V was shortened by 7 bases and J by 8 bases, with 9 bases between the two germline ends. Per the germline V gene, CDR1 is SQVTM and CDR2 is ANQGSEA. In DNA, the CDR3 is TGCAGCGCGGTGGGGCATGAGCAGTTCTTC. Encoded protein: CSAVGHEQFF.

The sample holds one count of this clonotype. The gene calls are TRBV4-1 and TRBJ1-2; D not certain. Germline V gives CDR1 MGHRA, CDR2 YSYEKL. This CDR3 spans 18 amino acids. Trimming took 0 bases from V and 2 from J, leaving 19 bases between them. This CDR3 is CASSQDSTILNSNYGYTF. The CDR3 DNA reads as TGCGCCAGCAGCCAAGATTCAACTATACTAAATTCGAACTATGGCTACACCTTC.

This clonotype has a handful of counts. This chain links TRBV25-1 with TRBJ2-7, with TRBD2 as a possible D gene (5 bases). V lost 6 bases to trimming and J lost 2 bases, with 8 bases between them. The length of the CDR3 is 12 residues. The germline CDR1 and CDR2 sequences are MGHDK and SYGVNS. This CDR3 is CASRFGAYEQYF. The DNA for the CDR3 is TGTGCCAGCAGATTCGGGGCCTACGAGCAGTACTTC.

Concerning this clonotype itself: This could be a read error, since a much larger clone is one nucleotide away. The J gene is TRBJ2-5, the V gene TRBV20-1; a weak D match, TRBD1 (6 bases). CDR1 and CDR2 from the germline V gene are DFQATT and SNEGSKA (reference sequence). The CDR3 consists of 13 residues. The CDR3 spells CSAAQQGIETLYF. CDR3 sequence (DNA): TGCAGTGCTGCCCAACAGGGAATTGAGACCCTGTACTTC.

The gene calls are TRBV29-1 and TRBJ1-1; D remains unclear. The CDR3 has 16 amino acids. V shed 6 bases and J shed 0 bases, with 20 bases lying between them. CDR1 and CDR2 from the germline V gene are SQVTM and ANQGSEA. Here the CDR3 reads CSVSGGLLLMNTEAFF. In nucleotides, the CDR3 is TGCAGCGTATCGGGAGGCCTGCTGCTAATGAACACTGAAGCTTTCTTT.

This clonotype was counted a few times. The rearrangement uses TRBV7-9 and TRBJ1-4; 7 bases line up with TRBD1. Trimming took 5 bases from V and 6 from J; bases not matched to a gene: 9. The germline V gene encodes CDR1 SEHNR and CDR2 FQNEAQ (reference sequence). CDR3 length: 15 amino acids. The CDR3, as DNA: TGTGCCAGCAGCGGGGCCGGACAGGATCATGAAAAACTGTTTTTT. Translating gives CASSGAGQDHEKLFF.

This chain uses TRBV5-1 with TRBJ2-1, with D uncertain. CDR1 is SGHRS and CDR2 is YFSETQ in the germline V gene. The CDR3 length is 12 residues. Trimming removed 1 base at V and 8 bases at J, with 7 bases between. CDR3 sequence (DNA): TGCGCCAGCAGCTTGACGGTGGATGAGCAGTTCTTC. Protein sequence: CASSLTVDEQFF. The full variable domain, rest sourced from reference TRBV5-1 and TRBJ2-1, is KAGVTQTPRYLIKTRGQQVTLSCSPISGHRSVSWYQQTPGQGLQFLFEYFSETQRNKGNFPGRFSGRQFSNSRSEMNVSTLELGDSALYLCASSLTVDEQFFGPGTRLTVL.

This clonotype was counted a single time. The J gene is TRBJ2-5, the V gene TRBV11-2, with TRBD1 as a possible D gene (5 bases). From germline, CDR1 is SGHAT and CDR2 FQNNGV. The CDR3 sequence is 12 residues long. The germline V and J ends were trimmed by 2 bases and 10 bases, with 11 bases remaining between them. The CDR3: CASSLIQDVQYF. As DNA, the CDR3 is TGTGCCAGCAGCTTAATACAGGACGTCCAGTACTTC.

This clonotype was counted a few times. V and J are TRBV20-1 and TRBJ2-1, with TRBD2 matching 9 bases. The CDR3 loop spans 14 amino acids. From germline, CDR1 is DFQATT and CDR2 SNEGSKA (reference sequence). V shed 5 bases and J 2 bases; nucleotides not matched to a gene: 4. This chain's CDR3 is CSAFLAGTYNEQFF. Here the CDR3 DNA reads TGCAGTGCTTTTCTAGCGGGGACCTACAATGAGCAGTTCTTC.

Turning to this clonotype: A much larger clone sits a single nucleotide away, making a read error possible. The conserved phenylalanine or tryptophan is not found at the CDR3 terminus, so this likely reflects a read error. The CDR3 DNA is TGCGCCAGCAGTTCGCGGACTATCGACACCGGGGAGCTGTTTCTT. It codes for CASSSRTIDTGELFL. The V and J genes are TRBV5-1 and TRBJ2-2; D is perhaps TRBD2 (6 bases). Between the trimmed V and J ends, which lost 5 bases and 3 bases, there was a span of 14 bases. The CDR3 covers 15 residues. CDR1 is SGHRS, CDR2 YFSETQ, per germline.

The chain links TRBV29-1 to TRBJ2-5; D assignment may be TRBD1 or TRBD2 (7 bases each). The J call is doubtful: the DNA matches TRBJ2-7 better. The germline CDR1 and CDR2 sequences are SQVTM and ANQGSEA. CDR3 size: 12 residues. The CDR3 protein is CSVDRGGDEQYF. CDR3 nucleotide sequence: TGCAGCGTTGACAGGGGGGGCGACGAGCAGTACTTC.

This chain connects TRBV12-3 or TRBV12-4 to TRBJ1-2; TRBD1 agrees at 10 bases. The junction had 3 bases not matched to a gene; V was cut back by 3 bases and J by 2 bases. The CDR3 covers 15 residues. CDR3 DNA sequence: TGTGCCAGCAGTTTTCGGACAGGGGGGAACTATGGCTACACCTTC. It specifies CASSFRTGGNYGYTF.

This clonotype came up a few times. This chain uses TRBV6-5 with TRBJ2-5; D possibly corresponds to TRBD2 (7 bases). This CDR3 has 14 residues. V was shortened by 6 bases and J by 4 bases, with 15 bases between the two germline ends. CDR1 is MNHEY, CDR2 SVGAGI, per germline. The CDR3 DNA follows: TGTGCCAGCAGATGGAGAGGGGGGGGAGAGACCCAGTACTTC. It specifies CASRWRGGGETQYF.

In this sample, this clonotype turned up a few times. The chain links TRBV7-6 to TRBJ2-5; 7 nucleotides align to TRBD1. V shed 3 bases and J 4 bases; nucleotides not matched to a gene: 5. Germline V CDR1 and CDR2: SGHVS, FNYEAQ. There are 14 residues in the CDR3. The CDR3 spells CASSLTGTTETQYF. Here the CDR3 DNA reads TGTGCCAGCAGCTTGACAGGGACGACAGAGACCCAGTACTTC.

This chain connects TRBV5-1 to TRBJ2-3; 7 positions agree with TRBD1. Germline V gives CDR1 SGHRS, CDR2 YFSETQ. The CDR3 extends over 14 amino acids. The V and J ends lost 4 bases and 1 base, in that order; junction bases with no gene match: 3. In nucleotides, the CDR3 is TGCGCCAGCAGCCATGGGACAGGCACAGATACGCAGTATTTT. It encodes CASSHGTGTDTQYF.

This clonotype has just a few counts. The CDR3 region is CSAIRRGRPSEQYF. As DNA, the CDR3 is TGCAGTGCTATACGACGGGGCAGACCGAGTGAGCAGTACTTC. The chain joins TRBV20-1 to TRBJ2-5; D is possibly TRBD1 or TRBD2 (5 bases each). Germline V gene lookup returns CDR1 DFQATT and CDR2 SNEGSKA (reference sequence). V was clipped by 4 bases and J by 11 bases, with 23 bases between them. The CDR3 totals 14 residues.

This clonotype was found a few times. The CDR3 protein is CSARDSRGANQPQHF. The CDR3 coding sequence is TGCAGTGCTAGAGATTCCCGGGGCGCAAATCAGCCCCAGCATTTT. The genes are TRBV20-1 and TRBJ1-5; D perhaps matches TRBD1 (5 bases). Looked up from germline, CDR1 is DFQATT and CDR2 is SNEGSKA (reference sequence). Trimming cost V 0 bases and J 4 bases, with 13 bases left between them. This CDR3 comprises 15 residues.

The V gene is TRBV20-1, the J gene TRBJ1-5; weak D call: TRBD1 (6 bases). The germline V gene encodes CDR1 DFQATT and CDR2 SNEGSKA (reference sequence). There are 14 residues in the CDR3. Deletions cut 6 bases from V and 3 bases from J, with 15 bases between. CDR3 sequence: CSAGGRQNNQPQHF. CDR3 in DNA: TGCAGTGCAGGGGGTCGACAGAACAATCAGCCCCAGCATTTT.

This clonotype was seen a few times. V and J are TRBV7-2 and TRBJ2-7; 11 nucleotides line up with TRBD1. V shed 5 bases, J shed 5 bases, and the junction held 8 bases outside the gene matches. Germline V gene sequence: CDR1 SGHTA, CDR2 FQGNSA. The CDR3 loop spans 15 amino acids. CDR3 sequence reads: CASSAGGQGADEQYF. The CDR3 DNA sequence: TGTGCCAGCAGCGCGGGAGGACAGGGGGCCGACGAGCAGTACTTC.

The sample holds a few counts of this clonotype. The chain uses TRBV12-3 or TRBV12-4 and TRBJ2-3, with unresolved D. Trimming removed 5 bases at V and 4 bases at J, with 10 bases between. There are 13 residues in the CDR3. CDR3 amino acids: CASSHTGSDTQYF. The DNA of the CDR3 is TGTGCCAGCAGTCACACGGGTTCAGATACGCAGTATTTT.